The 4 T cell receptor beta chains below were found in one sample sequenced in a study of T cells after yellow fever vaccination. TCRdb called the 5' RACE reads again in MiXCR, with one record for every CDR3 protein. The sample contains 200,000 to 300,000 distinct CDR3 sequences, around 3.5% of which appear only once. The sequencing here drew on PBMCs, taken 15 days after the yellow fever booster vaccination. These receptors originate from a man aged 18 to 29 who received the YFV17D yellow fever vaccine.

The chain joins TRBV7-3 to TRBJ2-3; D ambiguous. The V and J ends lost 2 bases and 6 bases respectively, with 9 bases between them. CDR3 length equals 13 residues. Germline CDR1 reads SGHTA; CDR2 reads FQGTGA. The CDR3 coding sequence is TGTGCCAGCAGCTTATATGTTTCGGATACGCAGTATTTT. This translates into CASSLYVSDTQYF.

This clonotype was found many times. The genes are TRBV3-1 and TRBJ1-6; D is ambiguous. Trimming cost V 1 base and J 0 bases, with 13 bases left between them. Germline CDR1 LGHDT, CDR2 YNNKEL (reference sequence). This CDR3 has 18 residues. The CDR3 DNA sequence: TGTGCCAGCAGCCAAGCCAGGATCAGAAGCTCCTATAATTCACCCCTCCACTTT. Protein: CASSQARIRSSYNSPLHF.

This clonotype was observed at least ten times. This chain connects TRBV3-1 to TRBJ2-1; D is unresolved. CDR1 and CDR2 from the germline V gene are LGHDT and YNNKEL (reference sequence). The CDR3 length is 13 residues. V was pared by 1 base and J by 13 bases, with 14 bases between. CDR3 sequence (DNA): TGTGCCAGCAGCCAAGTCTCCGGCAGTCCTCAGTTCTTC. Protein sequence: CASSQVSGSPQFF.

This clonotype was counted many times. The CDR3 protein is CASRKRGARVEQYF. DNA for the CDR3: TGTGCCAGCAGAAAAAGGGGGGCAAGAGTCGAGCAGTACTTC. The rearrangement uses TRBV6-5 and TRBJ2-7, with D perhaps matching TRBD1 or TRBD2 (6 bases each). V was clipped by 6 bases and J by 6 bases, with 18 bases between them. The CDR3 covers 14 residues. Germline CDR1 reads MNHEY; CDR2 reads SVGAGI.